This paragraph covers one T cell receptor beta chain sequence. TCRdb's table, derived via immunoSEQ multiplex PCR, lists solely in-frame clones and lacks some. The repertoire consists of some 65,000 clones, with 85% to 90% occurring once and the leading ten covering 1.6%. The CDR3 consists of 16 residues. After removal of 3 bases from V and 6 bases from J, the junction contained 9 bases not matched to a gene. The germline V gene encodes CDR1 GTSNPN and CDR2 SVGIG (reference sequence). This specimen belongs to a study of CD4 T cells in relation to SARS-CoV-2 and coronaviruses. Unexposed donor CD4+ T cells date from about 2011-2018, before the COVID-19 pandemic.

The source of this sequence is a human donor in good health. The sequenced sample was memory CD4+ T cells from PBMCs. This chain links TRBV30 with TRBJ2-7, with TRBD2 matching 15 bases. CDR3 loop: CAWSSPRTSGRGEQYF. In nucleotides, the CDR3 is TGTGCCTGGAGCTCACCCCGGACTAGCGGGAGGGGCGAGCAGTACTTC. Looking up the rest from reference TRBV30 and TRBJ2-7 gives the full variable domain: SQTIHQWPATLVQPVGSPLSLECTVEGTSNPNLYWYRQAAGRGLQLLFYSVGIGQISSEVPQNLSASRPQDRQFILSSKKLLLSDSGFYLCAWSSPRTSGRGEQYFGPGTRLTVT.